This TCR beta chain was observed in a study of early T cells in non-severe SARS-CoV-2 infection. The sample holds many counts of this clonotype. MiXCR, run by TCRdb on the 5' RACE reads, gives a single entry per CDR3 protein. The data show 55,000 to 75,000 distinct CDR3 sequences, about a tenth seen once. CDR3 length equals 15 residues. The germline V and J ends were trimmed by 5 bases and 8 bases, with 19 bases remaining between them. Germline V gene data show CDR1 as MNHNY and CDR2 as SVGAGI (reference sequence). The source material was whole blood. This chain joins TRBV6-6 and TRBJ2-1; D might be TRBD1 or TRBD2, each matching 5 bases. The receptor was isolated from an adult who was a healthcare worker with PCR-confirmed SARS-CoV-2 infection or an uninfected control (not recorded which). The CDR3: CASSLRDPPWDEQFF. As DNA, the CDR3 is TGTGCCAGCAGTCTACGGGACCCCCCCTGGGATGAGCAGTTCTTC.